This T cell receptor (beta chain) is from a study of blood T cell repertoires in COVID-19. Study in general: From T cells, B-cell-depleted T cells, or PBMCs came the material, which was cDNA or gDNA.

The CDR3 runs 18 residues. In the study's own analysis: Reference gene primers were amplified, and this amplification served to estimate nucleated cell counts. TCRdb's copy holds only in-frame clones and misses some; the assay was immunoSEQ multiplex PCR. V, J and clone size derive from that table, while D and trimming were established from the DNA sequence. The sample holds under 500,000 clones; around 89% are singletons and the top ten take approximately 4.5%. The V call is TRBV21-1, the J call TRBJ1-1. TRBV21-1 is termed a pseudogene. The sequencing input was peripheral blood. This clonotype was obtained from a woman aged 25 to 39 with acute or convalescent COVID-19. CDR3 region: CASSKTLLDYFLNTEAFF. In DNA, the CDR3 is TGTGCCAGCAGCAAAACCCTCTTGGACTATTTTTTGAACACTGAAGCTTTCTTT.